The 10 T cell receptor beta chains below all came from one sample that was sequenced in a study of Ad26.COV2.S vaccination and SARS-CoV-2 variants. Sequencing was performed with immunoSEQ multiplex PCR; in TCRdb, only in-frame clones are kept and a portion is missing. The sample lists around 300,000 clones; less than 90% were seen once. Treatment indicated: 15 to 20 received Ad26.COV2.S at low or high dose, single or two shots; 5 received placebo; per-sample allocation not given. Following the first vaccine or placebo injection, samples were taken on day 63. Sequencing used peripheral blood, obtained in a trial of Ad26.COV2.S vaccine versus placebo. The receptors were gathered from a person aged 18-65 years who received the Ad26.COV2.S COVID-19 vaccine or a placebo.

The chain carries TRBV14 and TRBJ2-3; possibly TRBD1 or TRBD2 for D (5 bases each). The V end lost 2 bases, the J end lost 3 bases, and 18 bases lay between the germline ends. Germline V lookup: CDR1 SGHDN, CDR2 FVKESK. The CDR3 runs to 17 residues. As DNA, the CDR3 is TGTGCCAGCAGCCAACGTGGGGGAGCCTTCCAGACAGATACGCAGTATTTT. This codes for CASSQRGGAFQTDTQYF.

The CDR3 loop reads CASSRPAGMTGELFF. In DNA form, the CDR3 reads TGTGCCAGCAGTCGTCCCGCGGGAATGACCGGGGAGCTGTTTTTT. The chain couples TRBV3-1 (or the pseudogene TRBV3-2) to TRBJ2-2, with a possible D match to TRBD2 (6 bases). This CDR3 region has 15 residues. Trimming shortened V by 6 bases and J by 5 bases, and 16 bases separated the two germline ends. Germline V gives CDR1 LGHDT, CDR2 YNNKEL (reference sequence).

This clone has just one count. The chain combines TRBV27 with TRBJ1-5; 7 bases line up with TRBD1. This CDR3 has 17 amino acids. Germline V lookup: CDR1 MNHEY, CDR2 SMNVEV (reference sequence). J was trimmed by 0 bases and V by 6 bases; bases with no gene match: 11. Here the CDR3 DNA reads TGTGCCAGCAGCCCGCTCGGGACAGATTATAGCAATCAGCCCCAGCATTTT. Amino acid sequence: CASSPLGTDYSNQPQHF.

The chain carries TRBV7-2 and TRBJ2-1; 10 nucleotides align to TRBD2. Germline CDR1 is SGHTA and CDR2 is FQGNSA. The CDR3 is made up of 16 amino acids. The V gene end was trimmed by 5 bases and the J gene end by 9 bases; junction bases not matched to a gene: 13. The CDR3 nucleotides are TGTGCCAGCAGCCTACCCCGAGCGGGGGGGCCTAGTGAGCAGTTCTTC. Translated, it gives CASSLPRAGGPSEQFF.

This chain connects TRBV6-2 or TRBV6-3 to TRBJ2-7; D could derive from TRBD1 or TRBD2 (5 bases each). Germline CDR1 reads MNHEY; CDR2 reads SVGEGT. This CDR3 is 16 amino acids long. The V end lost 6 bases, the J end lost 2 bases, and 20 bases lay between the germline ends. CDR3 sequence reads: CASSSGRTLGAYEQYF. The DNA for the CDR3 is TGTGCCAGCAGCTCGGGACGGACCCTTGGGGCCTACGAGCAGTACTTC.

In this sample, this clone turned up a few times. This chain connects TRBV7-3 to TRBJ2-7, with TRBD2 identical over 9 bases. From germline, CDR1 is SGHTA and CDR2 FQGTGA. The CDR3 extends over 20 amino acids. J lost 3 bases, V lost 0 bases, and 18 bases had no gene match. In nucleotides, the CDR3 is TGTGCCAGCAGCTTAACGGACACCGGGTGGAGAGCGGGAGGTCTCTACGAGCAGTACTTC. Its translation is CASSLTDTGWRAGGLYEQYF. Full variable domain (missing parts from reference TRBV7-3 and TRBJ2-7): GAGVSQTPSNKVTEKGKYVELRCDPISGHTALYWYRQSLGQGPEFLIYFQGTGAADDSGLPNDRFFAVRPEGSVSTLKIQRTERGDSAVYLCASSLTDTGWRAGGLYEQYFGPGTRLTVT.

The J gene is TRBJ2-5, the V gene TRBV27; 9 nucleotides match TRBD2. V shed 6 bases, J shed 4 bases, and the junction held 6 bases outside the gene matches. Per germline, CDR1 MNHEY and CDR2 SMNVEV (reference sequence). This CDR3 comprises 14 residues. CDR3 sequence reads: CASSEGLAPETQYF. CDR3 DNA sequence: TGTGCCAGCAGCGAGGGACTAGCACCAGAGACCCAGTACTTC.

The chain couples TRBV5-4 to TRBJ1-2; perhaps TRBD1 as D (5 bases). The germline V and J ends were trimmed by 6 bases and 4 bases, with 19 bases remaining between them. Germline-derived CDR1 and CDR2 are SGHNT and YYREEE (reference sequence). The CDR3 has 15 amino acids. CDR3 bases: TGTGCCAGCATCCCCTGGGGCGGGGAATCCTATGGCTACACCTTC. Protein: CASIPWGGESYGYTF.

The rearrangement uses TRBV28 and TRBJ1-4; 7 bases fit TRBD1. Germline trimming cut 1 base from V and 7 bases from J; bases unmatched to any gene: 12. Germline lookup yields CDR1 MDHEN and CDR2 SYDVKM. The CDR3 is made up of 17 amino acids. Written as DNA, the CDR3 is TGTGCCAGCAGTTTATCCTGGCAGGGGGGTCACAGTGAAAAACTGTTTTTT. It is translated as CASSLSWQGGHSEKLFF.

The chain is built from TRBV30 and TRBJ2-1; 10 nucleotides align to TRBD2. In germline, CDR1 is GTSNPN, CDR2 SVGIG (reference sequence). V lost 0 bases and J lost 4; bases outside the gene matches: 0. The CDR3 has 14 residues. The CDR3 sequence: CAWSVLAGYNEQFF. In nucleotides, the CDR3 is TGTGCCTGGAGTGTACTAGCGGGATACAATGAGCAGTTCTTC.